This TCR beta chain was sequenced during a study of control samples from healthy donors and cancer patients. Sequencing was performed with immunoSEQ multiplex PCR; in TCRdb, only in-frame clones are kept and a portion is missing. The table lists tens of thousands of clones, 80% of them singletons. Germline V CDR1 and CDR2: MDHEN, SYDVKM. This CDR3 contains 15 residues. V was cut by 6 bases and J by 1 base, with 13 bases left in between. Sequencing input: blood. The clonotype comes from an older man in good health. V is TRBV28 and J is TRBJ2-1, with D maybe TRBD2 (5 bases). The DNA of the CDR3 is TGTGCCAGCAGCCGACCTTCGGGGTCCTACAATGAGCAGTTCTTC. Translated: CASSRPSGSYNEQFF.